Following are 32 T cell receptor beta chains from one sample sequenced in a study of blood T cell repertoires in COVID-19. Data came from immunoSEQ multiplex PCR; TCRdb stores just in-frame clones and leaves some out. The sample shows 150,000 to 200,000 clones, roughly nine tenths of them seen only once. The specimen sequenced was peripheral blood. The receptors come from a man aged 65 to 85 with active or convalescent COVID-19.

The rearrangement joins TRBV7-2 to TRBJ2-7, with 10 bases identical to TRBD2. The CDR3 spans 13 residues. Losses at the gene ends were 5 bases for V and 6 bases for J; bases not matched to a gene: 4. CDR1 and CDR2 (germline): SGHTA, FQGNSA. The CDR3 is CASSPGLAVEQYF. Here the CDR3 DNA reads TGTGCCAGCAGCCCCGGACTAGCGGTCGAGCAGTACTTC.

V usage is TRBV28 and J usage is TRBJ2-7; a possible D gene is TRBD1 (5 bases). V was shortened by 5 bases and J by 0 bases, with 23 bases between the two germline ends. The CDR3 is made up of 18 amino acids. From germline, CDR1 is MDHEN and CDR2 SYDVKM. The CDR3 region is CASSPLIISRVHSYEQYF. The CDR3 coding sequence is TGTGCCAGCAGTCCTCTTATCATCTCCAGGGTTCACTCCTACGAGCAGTACTTC. Based on the CDR3 plus reference TRBV28 and TRBJ2-7, the full variable domain is DVKVTQSSRYLVKRTGEKVFLECVQDMDHENMFWYRQDPGLGLRLIYFSYDVKMKEKGDIPEGYSVSREKKERFSLILESASTNQTSMYLCASSPLIISRVHSYEQYFGPGTRLTVT.

The chain links TRBV10-2 to TRBJ1-1; possible D gene TRBD1, 6 bases. The V gene's germline CDR1 is WSHSY and CDR2 SAAADI. Trimming shortened V by 2 bases and J by 7 bases, and 11 bases separated the two germline ends. The length of the CDR3 is 13 residues. The CDR3 is CASSETTGIEAFF. The CDR3 DNA sequence: TGCGCCAGCAGTGAGACAACAGGGATTGAAGCTTTCTTT.

This chain joins TRBV10-3 and TRBJ1-1, with D perhaps TRBD1 (6 bases). Germline loops: CDR1 ENHRY, CDR2 SYGVKD. V lost 6 bases and J lost 7, with 9 bases in between. The CDR3 spans 11 residues. The CDR3 nucleotides read TGTGCCATCAGCCAAGGGGGTGAAGCTTTCTTT. This encodes CAISQGGEAFF.

This clone was counted a few times. V is TRBV15 and J is TRBJ1-5, with a tentative D call TRBD1 (6 bases). The germline V and J ends were trimmed by 5 bases and 7 bases, with 15 bases remaining between them. The CDR3 is 14 amino acids. Germline-derived CDR1 and CDR2 are LNHNV and YYDKDF (reference sequence). CDR3 region: CATSPGRDNQPQHF. CDR3 DNA sequence: TGTGCCACCAGCCCGGGCCGGGACAACCAGCCCCAGCATTTT.

The J gene is TRBJ2-7, the V gene TRBV12-3 or TRBV12-4; D gene uncertain. V lost 4 bases and J lost 0, with 7 bases in between. This CDR3 is built from 13 residues. The CDR3 is CASSSYSSYEQYF. The CDR3 bases are TGTGCCAGCAGTTCGTACAGCTCCTACGAGCAGTACTTC.

This clone was recorded only once. The J gene is TRBJ2-3, the V gene TRBV30; D is perhaps TRBD2 (6 bases). The CDR3 runs 15 residues. The germline CDR1 and CDR2 sequences are GTSNPN and SVGIG (reference sequence). Trimming cost V 0 bases and J 3 bases, with 13 bases left between them. The CDR3 here is CAWSVLAGRTDTQYF. For the CDR3, the DNA is TGTGCCTGGAGTGTACTTGCGGGACGGACAGATACGCAGTATTTT. Combining the CDR3 with reference TRBV30 and TRBJ2-3 gives the whole variable domain SQTIHQWPATLVQPVGSPLSLECTVEGTSNPNLYWYRQAAGRGLQLLFYSVGIGQISSEVPQNLSASRPQDRQFILSSKKLLLSDSGFYLCAWSVLAGRTDTQYFGPGTRLTVL.

The chain has TRBV5-1 and TRBJ1-1; D may be TRBD1 (5 bases). CDR1 and CDR2 (germline): SGHRS, YFSETQ. Trimming shortened V by 1 base and J by 0 bases, and 10 bases separated the two germline ends. There are 15 residues in the CDR3. This chain's CDR3 is CASSLFGQMNTEAFF. The DNA of the CDR3 is TGCGCCAGCAGCTTGTTCGGACAAATGAACACTGAAGCTTTCTTT. Supplemented by reference TRBV5-1 and TRBJ1-1, the full variable domain reads KAGVTQTPRYLIKTRGQQVTLSCSPISGHRSVSWYQQTPGQGLQFLFEYFSETQRNKGNFPGRFSGRQFSNSRSEMNVSTLELGDSALYLCASSLFGQMNTEAFFGQGTRLTVV.

The V gene is TRBV9, the J gene TRBJ1-2; 9 nucleotides match TRBD1. Germline assignment: CDR1 SGDLS and CDR2 YYNGEE. Trimming removed 0 bases from V and 2 bases from J; junction bases left unmatched: 2. The CDR3 spans 15 residues. CDR3: CASSVGGTGNYGYTF. The CDR3 DNA reads as TGTGCCAGCAGCGTAGGGGGGACAGGGAACTATGGCTACACCTTC.

The rearrangement joins TRBV4-3 to TRBJ1-2, with 7 nucleotides matching TRBD1. There are 15 residues in the CDR3. V lost 1 base and J lost 5; bases outside the gene matches: 7. Germline values: CDR1 LGHNA, CDR2 YSLEER. DNA for the CDR3: TGCGCCAGCAGCCAAGTGACAGGGTCGGGATATGGCTACACCTTC. Translated: CASSQVTGSGYGYTF.

The chain employs TRBV29-1 and TRBJ2-3; TRBD2 matches at 9 bases. The ends lost 7 bases at V and 1 base at J; junction bases unmatched: 18. The germline gives CDR1 SQVTM, CDR2 ANQGSEA. This CDR3 spans 18 amino acids. Written as DNA, the CDR3 is TGCAGCGCCGCCGGTGGGGCGGGGGGGCTCCGGGGCACAGATACGCAGTATTTT. Translating gives CSAAGGAGGLRGTDTQYF.

The V call is TRBV15, the J call TRBJ1-2, with 8 bases fitting TRBD1. The J segment lost 4 bases and the V segment lost 5 bases, leaving 15 bases of the junction unmatched. The length of the CDR3 is 17 residues. Germline-derived CDR1 and CDR2 are LNHNV and YYDKDF (reference sequence). This chain's CDR3 is CATSDDFGQGVIYGYTF. CDR3 in DNA: TGTGCCACCAGCGACGATTTCGGACAGGGTGTGATCTATGGCTACACCTTC. The full variable domain, in which reference TRBV15 and TRBJ1-2 provide the parts outside the CDR3, is DAMVIQNPRYQVTQFGKPVTLSCSQTLNHNVMYWYQQKSSQAPKLLFHYYDKDFNNEADTPDNFQSRRPNTSFCFLDIRSPGLGDTAMYLCATSDDFGQGVIYGYTFGSGTRLTVV.

The chain joins TRBV29-1 to TRBJ2-7, with 8 bases matching TRBD1. The CDR3 extends over 12 amino acids. The germline V gene has CDR1 SQVTM and CDR2 ANQGSEA. The V gene end was trimmed by 6 bases and the J gene end by 7 bases; junction bases not matched to a gene: 8. CDR3 residues: CSVWTGSGEQYF. DNA for the CDR3: TGCAGCGTCTGGACAGGGTCCGGAGAGCAGTACTTC.

The chain is built from TRBV24-1 and TRBJ2-3, with D perhaps matching TRBD2 (6 bases). Germline V lookup: CDR1 KGHDR, CDR2 SFDVKD. This CDR3 contains 15 residues. The V end lost 3 bases, the J end lost 2 bases, and 11 bases lay between the germline ends. CDR3 sequence (DNA): TGTGCCACCAGTGATGAGGAGGGGTACACAGATACGCAGTATTTT. Protein sequence: CATSDEEGYTDTQYF.

A remark on this clone: At the DNA level, this CDR3 is encoded by other sequences in the same sample as well. V gene TRBV30 combines with J gene TRBJ1-5, with 9 bases identical to TRBD1. V trimming: 5 bases; J trimming: 6 bases; junction bases outside the gene matches: 5. The CDR3 runs to 13 residues. Germline CDR1 and CDR2: GTSNPN and SVGIG (reference sequence). CDR3 sequence reads: CAWSTGGGQPQHF. CDR3 bases: TGTGCCTGGTCAACAGGGGGCGGTCAGCCCCAGCATTTT.

This clone was seen just once. CDR3 coding DNA: TGTGCCAGCTCACTAGCCGGGGAGCTGTTTTTT. Translation: CASSLAGELFF. The chain links TRBV18 to TRBJ2-2; D uncertain. Trimming removed 4 bases at V and 6 bases at J, with 3 bases between. The length of the CDR3 is 11 residues. CDR1 KGHSH and CDR2 LQKENI come from the germline V gene.

The chain recombines TRBV7-2 with TRBJ2-1; 9 nucleotides line up with TRBD2. The germline V gene encodes CDR1 SGHTA and CDR2 FQGNSA. V lost 1 base to trimming and J lost 7 bases; unmatched junction nucleotides: 5. The CDR3 runs to 15 residues. CDR3 nucleotide sequence: TGTGCCAGCAGCTTAGGAGCGGGAGGTTGGAATGAGCAGTTCTTC. Amino acids: CASSLGAGGWNEQFF. Full variable domain (outside the CDR3, taken from reference TRBV7-2 and TRBJ2-1): GAGVSQSPSNKVTEKGKDVELRCDPISGHTALYWYRQSLGQGLEFLIYFQGNSAPDKSGLPSDRFSAERTGGSVSTLTIQRTQQEDSAVYLCASSLGAGGWNEQFFGPGTRLTVL.

This chain links TRBV2 with TRBJ1-5; 9 bases line up with TRBD1. J gave up 5 bases and V 7 bases, and 6 bases lay outside the gene matches. The CDR3 has 14 residues. Germline CDR1 reads SNHLY; CDR2 reads FYNNEI. The CDR3, as DNA: TGTGCCAGCACCGGGACAGGGTACTATCAGCCCCAGCATTTT. It yields the protein CASTGTGYYQPQHF. Full variable domain (remainder filled in from reference TRBV2 and TRBJ1-5): EPEVTQTPSHQVTQMGQEVILRCVPISNHLYFYWYRQILGQKVEFLVSFYNNEISEKSEIFDDQFSVERPDGSNFTLKIRSTKLEDSAMYFCASTGTGYYQPQHFGDGTRLSIL.

The CDR3 region is CATWGGENTGELFF. The CDR3 coding sequence is TGCGCCACCTGGGGGGGCGAGAACACCGGGGAGCTGTTTTTT. The chain recombines TRBV5-1 with TRBJ2-2; D is possibly TRBD2 (7 bases). Germline loops: CDR1 SGHRS, CDR2 YFSETQ. Deletions cut 9 bases from V and 1 base from J, with 13 bases between. This CDR3 spans 14 amino acids.

Here the CDR3 reads CASSIGYRATEAFF. CDR3 DNA sequence: TGTGCCAGTAGTATAGGTTACAGGGCAACTGAAGCTTTCTTT. The chain is built from TRBV19 and TRBJ1-1; D is perhaps TRBD1 (6 bases). The CDR3 spans 14 residues. From germline, CDR1 is LNHDA and CDR2 SQIVND (reference sequence). V was shortened by 1 base and J by 5 bases, with 11 bases between the two germline ends.

This clone appeared once. The chain couples TRBV3-1 (or the pseudogene TRBV3-2) to TRBJ2-2, with D possibly TRBD2 on 5 matching bases. Per germline, CDR1 LGHDT and CDR2 YNNKEL (reference sequence). V lost 1 base and J 6 bases, leaving 6 bases between the germline ends. The CDR3 loop spans 13 amino acids. CDR3 protein: CASSQVAPGELFF. The CDR3 nucleotides are TGTGCCAGCAGCCAAGTAGCGCCCGGGGAGCTGTTTTTT.

V is TRBV24-1 and J is TRBJ2-3, with D possibly being TRBD2 (6 bases). Trimming stripped 3 bases from V and 4 bases from J, with 10 bases between. The germline CDR1 and CDR2 sequences are KGHDR and SFDVKD. The length of the CDR3 is 14 residues. The CDR3 region has the DNA TGTGCCACCAGTGATACGACTAGTTCAGATACGCAGTATTTT. It translates to CATSDTTSSDTQYF.

The rearrangement links TRBV11-2 to TRBJ2-5, with TRBD2 matching 10 bases. The CDR3 loop spans 16 amino acids. J lost 5 bases, V lost 6 bases, and 12 bases had no gene match. The germline gives CDR1 SGHAT, CDR2 FQNNGV. The CDR3 DNA sequence: TGTGCCAGCAGACTTTGGACTAGCGGTACCCGGGAGACCCAGTACTTC. Protein sequence: CASRLWTSGTRETQYF.

The genes are TRBV7-6 and TRBJ2-5; the D gene is possibly TRBD2 (5 bases). The CDR3 is 13 residues long. CDR1 and CDR2 (germline): SGHVS, FNYEAQ. Trimming cost V 4 bases and J 7 bases, with 13 bases left between them. CDR3 protein: CASSSGDSVTQYF. CDR3 DNA: TGTGCCAGCAGCTCCGGGGATTCGGTGACCCAGTACTTC. Together with reference TRBV7-6 and TRBJ2-5, the CDR3 gives the full variable domain: GAGVSQSPRYKVTKRGQDVALRCDPISGHVSLYWYRQALGQGPEFLTYFNYEAQQDKSGLPNDRFSAERPEGSISTLTIQRTEQRDSAMYRCASSSGDSVTQYFGPGTRLLVL.

The rearrangement uses TRBV2 and TRBJ2-7; 12 nucleotides agree with TRBD2. Per the germline V gene, CDR1 is SNHLY and CDR2 is FYNNEI. J gave up 6 bases and V 10 bases, and 19 bases lay outside the gene matches. The length of the CDR3 is 17 residues. The CDR3 sequence: CAILLQGASGRAPEQYF. DNA of the CDR3: TGTGCCATCCTATTACAGGGGGCTAGCGGGAGGGCCCCCGAGCAGTACTTC.

The rearrangement uses TRBV5-4 and TRBJ2-7; D remains ambiguous. Germline V gene data show CDR1 as SGHNT and CDR2 as YYREEE (reference sequence). V gave up 0 bases and J gave up 2 bases, with 12 bases separating them. The CDR3 length is 15 residues. The CDR3 bases are TGTGCCAGCAGCTTGGCCGGGTCTGGTACCTACGAGCAGTACTTC. Its translation: CASSLAGSGTYEQYF.

V is TRBV4-3 and J is TRBJ1-3; tentative D call: TRBD1 (6 bases). The CDR3 spans 15 residues. Per the germline V gene, CDR1 is LGHNA and CDR2 is YSLEER. The V end was cut by 0 bases, the J end by 1 base, with 7 bases between. CDR3: CASSQETGSGNTIYF. For the CDR3, the DNA is TGCGCCAGCAGCCAAGAGACAGGATCTGGAAACACCATATATTTT.

The rearrangement uses TRBV10-1 and TRBJ1-3, with D perhaps matching TRBD1 (6 bases). V was clipped by 5 bases and J by 0 bases, with 8 bases between them. The CDR3 runs to 14 residues. Germline V gene lookup returns CDR1 WNHNN and CDR2 SYGVQD (reference sequence). CDR3 DNA: TGCGCCAGCAGTCCGGACAGCTCTGGAAACACCATATATTTT. Amino acid sequence: CASSPDSSGNTIYF.

This clone was counted only a few times. The DNA of the CDR3 is TGTGCCATCAGTGAGATTGGACAGCGATACTACAATGAGCAGTTCTTC. Amino acid sequence: CAISEIGQRYYNEQFF. The chain is built from TRBV10-3 and TRBJ2-1; a weak D match, TRBD1 (6 bases). Germline V gene sequence: CDR1 ENHRY, CDR2 SYGVKD. This CDR3 is built from 16 residues. The V gene lost 2 bases and the J gene lost 3 bases, with 14 bases spanning the gap.

This clone appeared once. The genes are TRBV28 and TRBJ2-3; TRBD2 matches 13 bases. The V and J ends lost 3 bases and 6 bases, in that order; junction bases with no gene match: 3. The CDR3 has 15 amino acids. Germline V lookup: CDR1 MDHEN, CDR2 SYDVKM. The CDR3 loop is CASSFVTSGGDTQYF. CDR3 nucleotides: TGTGCCAGCAGTTTCGTGACTAGCGGGGGGGATACGCAGTATTTT. Supplemented by reference TRBV28 and TRBJ2-3, the full variable domain reads DVKVTQSSRYLVKRTGEKVFLECVQDMDHENMFWYRQDPGLGLRLIYFSYDVKMKEKGDIPEGYSVSREKKERFSLILESASTNQTSMYLCASSFVTSGGDTQYFGPGTRLTVL.

The chain employs TRBV11-2 and TRBJ2-5; TRBD2 agrees at 7 bases. The CDR3 extends over 16 amino acids. CDR1 and CDR2 (germline): SGHAT, FQNNGV. V was clipped by 1 base and J by 4 bases; unmatched bases: 9. This CDR3 reads CASSLVAGEAVETQYF. The DNA of the CDR3 is TGTGCCAGCAGCTTAGTTGCGGGAGAGGCGGTAGAGACCCAGTACTTC.

CDR3 region: CASSGGGRYQETQYF. CDR3 DNA: TGTGCCAGCAGTGGGGGAGGGAGGTACCAAGAGACCCAGTACTTC. V and J are TRBV9 and TRBJ2-5, with 7 positions matching TRBD2. V lost 5 bases, J lost 0 bases, and 7 bases stayed unmatched. Germline CDR1 is SGDLS and CDR2 is YYNGEE. The CDR3 is 15 amino acids.